Below, 21 T cell receptor beta chains from the same sample are listed, as sequenced in a study of beta chain features in type 1 diabetes. Since all of the isolated RNA was reverse transcribed, expressed TCRB transcripts were what got sequenced. Assay: immunoSEQ multiplex PCR; the TCRdb copy retains only in-frame clones and omits some. The sample lists hundreds of thousands of clones; around an eighth were seen once. Sequences were obtained from naive CD4+ T cells from blood. These TCRs come from a young man in good health.

This clone was found a few times. V usage is TRBV19 and J usage is TRBJ2-5; 12 bases match TRBD2. Losses at the gene ends were 8 bases for V and 2 bases for J; bases not matched to a gene: 6. CDR3 length equals 15 residues. The germline V gene encodes CDR1 LNHDA and CDR2 SQIVND (reference sequence). The CDR3: CASAGLAGSQETQYF. The CDR3 DNA follows: TGTGCCAGTGCAGGACTAGCGGGGTCTCAAGAGACCCAGTACTTC.

This clone was detected a few times. The rearrangement joins TRBV7-6 to TRBJ2-1; no clear D gene. CDR1 and CDR2 from the germline V gene are SGHVS and FNYEAQ. V was pared by 5 bases and J by 7 bases, with 9 bases between. The CDR3 is 12 residues long. CDR3 bases: TGTGCCAGCAGCCAATCGGGTAATGAGCAGTTCTTC. Encoded protein: CASSQSGNEQFF.

This clone was detected only a few times. Other DNA sequences of this sample code for an identical CDR3. V and J are TRBV7-9 and TRBJ2-7; the D gene is possibly TRBD2 (6 bases). In germline, CDR1 is SEHNR, CDR2 FQNEAQ (reference sequence). CDR3 size: 13 residues. V dropped 0 bases and J dropped 3 bases, with 6 bases sitting between them. DNA for the CDR3: TGTGCCAGCAGCTTAGCGGGGGGCTACGAGCAGTACTTC. It is translated as CASSLAGGYEQYF.

The chain combines TRBV5-1 with TRBJ2-7; 11 bases fit TRBD1. After removal of 5 bases from V and 4 bases from J, the junction contained 8 bases not matched to a gene. CDR3 length: 15 amino acids. In germline, CDR1 is SGHRS, CDR2 YFSETQ. The CDR3 region has the DNA TGCGCCAGCAGGTGGACAGGGGGCGAAACATACGAGCAGTACTTC. It specifies CASRWTGGETYEQYF.

Regarding this clone: At the DNA level, this CDR3 is encoded by other sequences in the same sample as well. V gene TRBV18 combines with J gene TRBJ1-4; D not resolved. In germline, CDR1 is KGHSH, CDR2 LQKENI. The CDR3 loop spans 14 amino acids. V lost 3 bases and J 0 bases, leaving 5 bases between the germline ends. The CDR3 spells CASSPSATNEKLFF. The CDR3 DNA follows: TGTGCCAGCTCACCCAGCGCAACTAATGAAAAACTGTTTTTT. The entire variable domain, with the rest obtained from reference TRBV18 and TRBJ1-4, is as follows: NAGVMQNPRHLVRRRGQEARLRCSPMKGHSHVYWYRQLPEEGLKFMVYLQKENIIDESGMPKERFSAEFPKEGPSILRIQQVVRGDSAAYFCASSPSATNEKLFFGSGTQLSVL.

This clone was seen only a few times. The V call is TRBV5-4, the J call TRBJ2-5; the match to TRBD1 covers 9 bases. This CDR3 is 14 amino acids long. CDR1 is SGHNT and CDR2 is YYREEE in the germline V gene (reference sequence). V was pared by 2 bases and J by 5 bases, with 4 bases of the junction left unmatched. Here the CDR3 reads CASSLQGARETQYF. CDR3 bases: TGTGCCAGCAGCTTACAGGGGGCGAGGGAGACCCAGTACTTC.

This clone was recorded a few times. The chain employs TRBV4-3 and TRBJ2-7; 9 positions agree with TRBD2. CDR1 LGHNA and CDR2 YSLEER come from the germline V gene. The CDR3 extends over 22 amino acids. V gave up 0 bases and J gave up 5 bases; unmatched junction bases: 26. The CDR3 spells CASSQDLYSSLSLAGPPDEQYF. The CDR3 bases are TGCGCCAGCAGCCAAGATCTTTACTCAAGCCTAAGTCTAGCGGGACCCCCCGACGAGCAGTACTTC.

This rearrangement joins TRBV7-2 to TRBJ2-5; 13 bases fit TRBD2. The length of the CDR3 is 16 residues. Per the germline V gene, CDR1 is SGHTA and CDR2 is FQGNSA. Trimming cost V 5 bases and J 5 bases; bases outside gene matches: 8. As DNA, the CDR3 is TGTGCCAGCAGCCCCGGACTAGCGGGAGTTAGTGAGACCCAGTACTTC. Its protein is CASSPGLAGVSETQYF.

This chain joins TRBV6-5 and TRBJ2-7; possible D gene TRBD2, 6 bases. The CDR3 is 11 amino acids. Germline values: CDR1 MNHEY, CDR2 SVGAGI. V gave up 6 bases and J gave up 7 bases, with 10 bases separating them. The CDR3: CASSRREEQYF. CDR3 sequence (DNA): TGTGCCAGCAGCCGCCGGGAGGAGCAGTACTTC.

V and J are TRBV30 and TRBJ2-7, with TRBD2 matching over 9 bases. The CDR3 loop spans 12 amino acids. Germline V gene lookup returns CDR1 GTSNPN and CDR2 SVGIG (reference sequence). V lost 5 bases to trimming and J lost 3 bases; unmatched junction nucleotides: 2. CDR3 protein: CAWGLAYYEQYF. In DNA form, the CDR3 reads TGTGCCTGGGGACTAGCGTACTACGAGCAGTACTTC.

The rearrangement uses TRBV9 and TRBJ2-3; perhaps TRBD2 as D (7 bases). From germline, CDR1 is SGDLS and CDR2 YYNGEE. CDR3 length equals 16 residues. With 0 bases removed from V and 2 bases from J, the gap between germline ends came to 13 bases. The CDR3 region is CASSVAGRGDTDTQYF. The CDR3 DNA is TGTGCCAGCAGCGTAGCGGGGAGGGGGGACACAGATACGCAGTATTTT. Full variable domain (remainder filled in from reference TRBV9 and TRBJ2-3): DSGVTQTPKHLITATGQRVTLRCSPRSGDLSVYWYQQSLDQGLQFLIQYYNGEERAKGNILERFSAQQFPDLHSELNLSSLELGDSALYFCASSVAGRGDTDTQYFGPGTRLTVL.

This clone was observed a handful of times. This rearrangement joins TRBV9 to TRBJ2-7, with TRBD2 identical over 16 bases. Germline V gene data show CDR1 as SGDLS and CDR2 as YYNGEE. The V gene end was trimmed by 4 bases and the J gene end by 2 bases; junction bases not matched to a gene: 9. The length of the CDR3 is 18 residues. In DNA form, the CDR3 reads TGTGCCAGCAGCCGGAGCGAAGGGACTAGCGGGAGGGCCTACGAGCAGTACTTC. This gives the protein CASSRSEGTSGRAYEQYF.

The chain carries TRBV7-2 and TRBJ2-1, with D possibly TRBD1 on 6 matching bases. V was pared by 1 base and J by 8 bases, with 12 bases between. Germline V gene lookup returns CDR1 SGHTA and CDR2 FQGNSA. CDR3 length equals 14 residues. The CDR3 sequence: CASSLEFGGYEQFF. In nucleotides, the CDR3 is TGTGCCAGCAGCTTAGAGTTTGGGGGCTATGAGCAGTTCTTC. Supplemented by reference TRBV7-2 and TRBJ2-1, the full variable domain reads GAGVSQSPSNKVTEKGKDVELRCDPISGHTALYWYRQSLGQGLEFLIYFQGNSAPDKSGLPSDRFSAERTGGSVSTLTIQRTQQEDSAVYLCASSLEFGGYEQFFGPGTRLTVL.

The V call is TRBV9, the J call TRBJ1-1, with 9 positions matching TRBD1. The CDR3 consists of 15 residues. Germline CDR1 and CDR2: SGDLS and YYNGEE. Unmatched junction bases numbered 6, after V lost 2 bases and J lost 4 bases. The chain's CDR3 is CASSVVDRGGTEAFF. The CDR3 DNA reads TGTGCCAGCAGCGTGGTGGACAGGGGTGGCACTGAAGCTTTCTTT.

The chain has TRBV5-1 and TRBJ2-3, with 14 bases lining up with TRBD2. Trimming cost V 3 bases and J 1 base; bases outside gene matches: 4. The CDR3 has 17 amino acids. The V gene's germline CDR1 is SGHRS and CDR2 YFSETQ. CDR3 DNA: TGCGCCAGCAGCTCGGGACTAGCGGGGGCCCGCACAGATACGCAGTATTTT. Amino acid sequence: CASSSGLAGARTDTQYF.

The chain links TRBV11-2 to TRBJ2-3, with D possibly TRBD2 on 6 matching bases. Germline values: CDR1 SGHAT, CDR2 FQNNGV. This CDR3 comprises 15 residues. Trimming removed 2 bases from V and 0 bases from J, with 9 bases in between. CDR3 amino acids: CASSLTAGSTDTQYF. CDR3 DNA sequence: TGTGCCAGCAGCTTAACGGCGGGGAGCACAGATACGCAGTATTTT.

This clone was counted between two and nine times. The V and J genes are TRBV28 and TRBJ2-5; D possibly corresponds to TRBD2 (7 bases). Germline V gene sequence: CDR1 MDHEN, CDR2 SYDVKM. Trimming removed 5 bases from V and 5 bases from J, with 18 bases in between. The CDR3 loop spans 15 amino acids. In DNA form, the CDR3 reads TGTGCCAGCAGTCTCCTCGCGGGGGCTATGGAGACCCAGTACTTC. It codes for CASSLLAGAMETQYF.

This clone was counted only a few times. CDR3 nucleotides: TGTGCCAGCAGCGCCCGGACAGGTATGAACACTGAAGCTTTCTTT. Protein: CASSARTGMNTEAFF. This sequence joins TRBV11-2 and TRBJ1-1; 7 nucleotides line up with TRBD1. The CDR3 contains 15 residues. The V segment lost 5 bases and the J segment 0 bases; nucleotides outside the gene matches: 6. Germline loops: CDR1 SGHAT, CDR2 FQNNGV.

In this sample, this clone turned up a few times. The chain carries TRBV28 and TRBJ1-1; D might be TRBD1 (6 bases). The germline CDR1 and CDR2 sequences are MDHEN and SYDVKM. The CDR3 has 15 residues. Trimming removed 7 bases from V and 5 bases from J, with 20 bases in between. The CDR3 is CASTPGAGMGTEAFF. The DNA for the CDR3 is TGTGCCAGCACTCCAGGGGCAGGGATGGGGACTGAAGCTTTCTTT.

This clone has only a few counts. The chain employs TRBV29-1 and TRBJ2-5; tentative D call: TRBD2 (5 bases). The CDR3 length is 14 residues. V was shortened by 3 bases and J by 0 bases, with 11 bases between the two germline ends. The V gene's germline CDR1 is SQVTM and CDR2 ANQGSEA. CDR3 sequence: CSVEAGGYQETQYF. CDR3 nucleotides: TGCAGCGTTGAGGCCGGCGGGTACCAAGAGACCCAGTACTTC.

A few counts support this clone. The chain joins TRBV2 to TRBJ2-7; 8 bases map to TRBD1. Germline CDR1 SNHLY, CDR2 FYNNEI. The CDR3 is 14 residues long. J gave up 3 bases and V 4 bases, and 5 bases lay outside the gene matches. The CDR3 loop reads CASSGQGANYEQYF. The CDR3 nucleotides read TGTGCCAGCAGTGGCCAGGGGGCAAACTACGAGCAGTACTTC.